The clone carrying this T cell receptor (beta chain) was detected only a few times. Its antigen is unknown. CDR3 length: 12 residues. V lost 0 bases to trimming and J lost 5 bases, with 5 bases between them. CDR1 is SGHDT and CDR2 is YYEEEE in the germline V gene. This specimen belongs to a study of cytomegalovirus exposure and HLA in healthy donors. Use of 60 Vbeta and 13 Jbeta primers characterized the PCR. Using immunoSEQ multiplex PCR, the repertoire was profiled, and TCRdb retains in-frame clones only, with some absent. This sample has about 92,000 clones, with roughly 70% found just once. The study's findings and limits: A few of the chains that were CMV-associated were confirmed in vitro to be specific for CMV antigens. Most CMV-associated TCR beta chains appeared HLA-restricted in a later analysis. Later on, an analysis tied around 17,000 TCR beta sequences to HLA alleles at 0.05 false discovery rate.

This clonotype originated in a woman younger than 30 in good health and CMV-seropositive. The J gene is TRBJ2-5, the V gene TRBV5-6; no clear D. The sequenced material came from PBMCs. The CDR3 sequence: CASSLVSETQYF. In DNA form, the CDR3 reads TGTGCCAGCAGCTTGGTGTCGGAGACCCAGTACTTC.